The clone carrying this T cell receptor beta chain was recorded a few times. This record belongs to a study of T-cell memory formation after mild COVID-19. TCRdb independently ran MiXCR on the 5' RACE reads; one entry per CDR3 protein. In the table there are approximately 270,000 distinct CDR3 sequences, around 15% of which are singletons. V lost 3 bases, J lost 4 bases, and 4 bases stayed unmatched. The CDR3 has 15 residues. The clonotype comes from a man aged 18 to 35 who had mild COVID-19 (a few samples of this study predate the infection). Cell type and time point are not known. V is TRBV12-3 or TRBV12-4 and J is TRBJ2-1; 9 bases match TRBD1. The sample taken for sequencing was PBMCs or a T cell subset sorted from them (not recorded which). CDR3: CASSLSQGAYNEQFF. The CDR3 DNA reads as TGTGCCAGCAGTTTGTCACAGGGGGCATACAATGAGCAGTTCTTC.